The 14 T cell receptor beta chains in this list originate from one sample, sequenced in a study of cytomegalovirus exposure and HLA in healthy donors. The study ran its PCR with 60 Vbeta and 13 Jbeta primers. TCRdb's table, derived via immunoSEQ multiplex PCR, lists solely in-frame clones and lacks some. Among approximately 150,000 clones listed, 80% were seen once. Specimen: PBMCs. These receptors originate from a man aged 25 to 45 in good health and CMV-seronegative.

The V gene is TRBV20-1, the J gene TRBJ1-3, with D unclear. Germline V lookup: CDR1 DFQATT, CDR2 SNEGSKA (reference sequence). V was trimmed by 1 base and J by 8 bases, leaving 6 bases between them. The CDR3 totals 11 residues. The CDR3 DNA follows: TGCAGTGCTAGAGGAGGAGACACCATATATTTT. It yields the protein CSARGGDTIYF.

DNA of the CDR3: TGCGCCAGCAGCCCCGAGAGGTTTATGATGAACACTGAAGCTTTCTTT. It yields the protein CASSPERFMMNTEAFF. The genes are TRBV5-1 and TRBJ1-1; D remains ambiguous. CDR3 length equals 16 residues. Germline lookup yields CDR1 SGHRS and CDR2 YFSETQ. Trimming took 4 bases from V and 0 from J, leaving 16 bases between them.

The genes are TRBV27 and TRBJ1-5; TRBD1 matches 10 bases. V was pared by 6 bases and J by 7 bases, with 3 bases of the junction left unmatched. The V gene's germline CDR1 is MNHEY and CDR2 SMNVEV (reference sequence). The CDR3 sequence is 13 residues long. The CDR3 loop reads CASSRTGGQPQHF. CDR3 coding DNA: TGTGCCAGCAGCCGGACAGGGGGACAGCCCCAGCATTTT.

The chain uses TRBV5-1 and TRBJ1-2; D is uncertain. V shed 0 bases and J shed 1 base, with 13 bases lying between them. The germline V gene has CDR1 SGHRS and CDR2 YFSETQ. The CDR3 has 16 residues. CDR3 coding DNA: TGCGCCAGCAGCTTGGCCTCGGCAGGTTATAACTATGGCTACACCTTC. Translation gives CASSLASAGYNYGYTF. The complete variable domain, with remaining parts taken from reference TRBV5-1 and TRBJ1-2, reads KAGVTQTPRYLIKTRGQQVTLSCSPISGHRSVSWYQQTPGQGLQFLFEYFSETQRNKGNFPGRFSGRQFSNSRSEMNVSTLELGDSALYLCASSLASAGYNYGYTFGSGTRLTVV.

The chain employs TRBV5-1 and TRBJ2-7; 9 bases fit TRBD2. Per germline, CDR1 SGHRS and CDR2 YFSETQ. The CDR3 runs to 16 residues. With V trimmed by 4 bases and J by 2 bases, 10 bases remained unmatched. Here the CDR3 reads CASSPLGSGGPYEQYF. The DNA of the CDR3 is TGCGCCAGCAGCCCTCTTGGTAGCGGGGGACCCTACGAGCAGTACTTC.

The chain couples TRBV19 to TRBJ2-7, with 8 bases fitting TRBD1. The CDR3 spans 14 residues. V lost 7 bases to trimming and J lost 1 base; unmatched junction nucleotides: 6. Germline V lookup: CDR1 LNHDA, CDR2 SQIVND (reference sequence). The CDR3 loop is CASTDRGPSYEQYF. The CDR3 DNA sequence: TGTGCCAGTACTGACAGGGGCCCTTCCTACGAGCAGTACTTC.

This chain connects TRBV25-1 to TRBJ2-1; TRBD2 matches at 7 bases. This CDR3 contains 16 residues. J was trimmed by 8 bases and V by 1 base; bases with no gene match: 11. Germline V gene data show CDR1 as MGHDK and CDR2 as SYGVNS. CDR3 loop: CASSELKAIREDEQFF. The CDR3 DNA reads as TGTGCCAGCAGTGAATTGAAGGCCATCCGGGAGGATGAGCAGTTCTTC.

The rearrangement joins TRBV5-4 to TRBJ2-1; 7 nucleotides align to TRBD1. Germline CDR1 and CDR2: SGHNT and YYREEE (reference sequence). CDR3 length: 15 residues. The trim removed 2 bases at V and 8 bases at J, leaving 10 bases unmatched. CDR3 loop: CASSLVQGKGDEQFF. CDR3 coding DNA: TGTGCCAGCAGCTTAGTACAGGGGAAGGGGGATGAGCAGTTCTTC. Looking up the rest from reference TRBV5-4 and TRBJ2-1 gives the full variable domain: ETGVTQSPTHLIKTRGQQVTLRCSSQSGHNTVSWYQQALGQGPQFIFQYYREEENGRGNFPPRFSGLQFPNYSSELNVNALELDDSALYLCASSLVQGKGDEQFFGPGTRLTVL.

The rearrangement joins TRBV9 to TRBJ1-1, with TRBD1 identical over 8 bases. There are 14 residues in the CDR3. J lost 5 bases, V lost 2 bases, and 5 bases had no gene match. Germline V CDR1 and CDR2: SGDLS, YYNGEE. The DNA for the CDR3 is TGTGCCAGCAGCGTTGGACAGGGCCGGACTGAAGCTTTCTTT. It specifies CASSVGQGRTEAFF.

J is TRBJ1-2 and V is TRBV28, with D uncertain. From germline, CDR1 is MDHEN and CDR2 SYDVKM. The CDR3 is 12 residues long. Trimming cost V 7 bases and J 0 bases, with 6 bases left between them. The CDR3 DNA reads TGTGCCAGCATAGGAGCTAACTATGGCTACACCTTC. It specifies CASIGANYGYTF.

The CDR3 loop reads CASSANRGLHNEQFF. Here the CDR3 DNA reads TGTGCCAGCAGTGCAAATAGGGGGTTGCACAATGAGCAGTTCTTC. The J gene is TRBJ2-1, the V gene TRBV2; D is perhaps TRBD1 (6 bases). CDR1 SNHLY and CDR2 FYNNEI come from the germline V gene. The CDR3 extends over 15 amino acids. V was shortened by 4 bases and J by 5 bases, with 15 bases between the two germline ends.

This clone was seen a single time. The chain recombines TRBV7-3 with TRBJ1-2; D is undetermined. The V gene lost 8 bases and the J gene lost 8 bases, with 21 bases spanning the gap. Germline-derived CDR1 and CDR2 are SGHTA and FQGTGA. This CDR3 comprises 14 residues. The CDR3, as DNA: TGTGCCAGCGGCTCAGGAGGGTACCTCTCCGGCTACACCTTC. Amino acids: CASGSGGYLSGYTF. The full variable domain, its missing parts supplied by reference TRBV7-3 and TRBJ1-2, is GAGVSQTPSNKVTEKGKYVELRCDPISGHTALYWYRQSLGQGPEFLIYFQGTGAADDSGLPNDRFFAVRPEGSVSTLKIQRTERGDSAVYLCASGSGGYLSGYTFGSGTRLTVV.

The rearrangement uses TRBV7-3 and TRBJ1-2; weak D call: TRBD1 (5 bases). CDR1 is SGHTA and CDR2 is FQGTGA in the germline V gene. The CDR3 length is 15 residues. The V end was cut by 4 bases, the J end by 6 bases, with 18 bases between. CDR3 bases: TGTGCCAGCAGCTCTAACGCAGGGATAAAGGATGGCTACACCTTC. This codes for CASSSNAGIKDGYTF.

This chain links TRBV27 with TRBJ2-7; D may be TRBD1 (5 bases). Germline assignment: CDR1 MNHEY and CDR2 SMNVEV (reference sequence). Trimming cost V 8 bases and J 5 bases, with 10 bases left between them. CDR3 length: 11 residues. CDR3 residues: CASLRGNEQYF. CDR3 nucleotide sequence: TGTGCCAGCTTAAGGGGTAACGAGCAGTACTTC.